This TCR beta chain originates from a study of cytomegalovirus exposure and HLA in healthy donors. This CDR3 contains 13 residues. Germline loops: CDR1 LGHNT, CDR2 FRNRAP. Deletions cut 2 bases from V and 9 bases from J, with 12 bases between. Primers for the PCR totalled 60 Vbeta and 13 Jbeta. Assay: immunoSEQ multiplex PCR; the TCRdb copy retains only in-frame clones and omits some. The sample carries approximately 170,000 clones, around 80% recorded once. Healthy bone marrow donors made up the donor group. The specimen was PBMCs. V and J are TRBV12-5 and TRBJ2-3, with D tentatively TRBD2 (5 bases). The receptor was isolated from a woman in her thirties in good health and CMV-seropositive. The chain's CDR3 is CASGLIETKTQYF. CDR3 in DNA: TGTGCTAGTGGTTTGATTGAGACTAAAACGCAGTATTTT.